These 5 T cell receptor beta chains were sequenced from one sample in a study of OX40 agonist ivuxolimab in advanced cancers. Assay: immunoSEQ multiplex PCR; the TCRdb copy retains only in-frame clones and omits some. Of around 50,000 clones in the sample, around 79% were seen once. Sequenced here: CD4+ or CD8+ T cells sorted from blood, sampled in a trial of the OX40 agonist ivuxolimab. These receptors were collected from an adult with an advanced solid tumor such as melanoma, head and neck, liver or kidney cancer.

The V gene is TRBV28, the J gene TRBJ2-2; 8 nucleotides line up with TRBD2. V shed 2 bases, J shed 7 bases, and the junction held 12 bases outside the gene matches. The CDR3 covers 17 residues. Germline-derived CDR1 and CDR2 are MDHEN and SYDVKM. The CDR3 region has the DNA TGTGCCAGCAGTTTACGGACTAGCTCCGGAGCAGGCGGGGAGCTGTTTTTT. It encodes CASSLRTSSGAGGELFF.

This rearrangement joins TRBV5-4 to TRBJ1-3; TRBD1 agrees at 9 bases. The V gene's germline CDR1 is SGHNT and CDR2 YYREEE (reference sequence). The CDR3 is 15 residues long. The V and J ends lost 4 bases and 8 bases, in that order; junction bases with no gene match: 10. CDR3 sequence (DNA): TGTGCCAGCAGCCAAGTATGGGACAGGGAACACACCATATATTTT. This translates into CASSQVWDREHTIYF. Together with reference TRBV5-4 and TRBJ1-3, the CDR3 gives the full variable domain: ETGVTQSPTHLIKTRGQQVTLRCSSQSGHNTVSWYQQALGQGPQFIFQYYREEENGRGNFPPRFSGLQFPNYSSELNVNALELDDSALYLCASSQVWDREHTIYFGEGSWLTVV.

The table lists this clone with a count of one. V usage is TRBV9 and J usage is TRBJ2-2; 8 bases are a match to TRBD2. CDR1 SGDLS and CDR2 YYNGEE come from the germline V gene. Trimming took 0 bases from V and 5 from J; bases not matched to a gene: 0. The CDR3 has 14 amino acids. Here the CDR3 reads CASSVAGGTGELFF. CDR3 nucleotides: TGTGCCAGCAGCGTAGCGGGAGGGACCGGGGAGCTGTTTTTT.

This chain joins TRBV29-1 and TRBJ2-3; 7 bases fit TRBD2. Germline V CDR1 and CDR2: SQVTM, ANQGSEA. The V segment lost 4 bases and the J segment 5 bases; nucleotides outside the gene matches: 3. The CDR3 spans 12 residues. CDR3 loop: CSVGSGVDTQYF. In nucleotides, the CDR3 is TGCAGCGTTGGGAGCGGGGTAGATACGCAGTATTTT.

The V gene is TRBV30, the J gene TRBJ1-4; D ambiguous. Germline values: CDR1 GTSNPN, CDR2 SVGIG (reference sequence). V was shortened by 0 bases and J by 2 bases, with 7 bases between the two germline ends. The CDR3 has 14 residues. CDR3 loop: CAWSVLGTNEKLFF. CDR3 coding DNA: TGTGCCTGGAGTGTATTGGGGACTAATGAAAAACTGTTTTTT. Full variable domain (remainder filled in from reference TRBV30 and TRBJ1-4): SQTIHQWPATLVQPVGSPLSLECTVEGTSNPNLYWYRQAAGRGLQLLFYSVGIGQISSEVPQNLSASRPQDRQFILSSKKLLLSDSGFYLCAWSVLGTNEKLFFGSGTQLSVL.